Following are 2 T cell receptor beta chains from one sample sequenced in a study of CD8+CD57+ T cells in acquired aplastic anemia. TCR beta VDJ and CDR3 were profiled, and genomic DNA was the template. TCRdb analysed the reads with MiXCR anew, one entry per CDR3 protein. The table shows about 250,000 distinct CDR3 sequences, with 40% to 50% occurring only once. Sequencing involved patients with CD8+CD57+ cell expansion previously shown by flow cytometry. The specimen sequenced was sorted CD4+, CD8+, or CD8+CD57+ T cells (not recorded which) from PBMCs. The source of these receptors is a human donor with aplastic anemia.

The rearrangement links TRBV15 to TRBJ2-5, with no clear D. Germline loops: CDR1 LNHNV, CDR2 YYDKDF (reference sequence). The V end was cut by 1 base, the J end by 5 bases, with 11 bases between. The CDR3 covers 14 residues. The CDR3 here is CATSRGLEAETQYF. CDR3 nucleotide sequence: TGTGCCACCAGCAGAGGCTTGGAAGCGGAGACCCAGTACTTC.

This chain joins TRBV20-1 and TRBJ2-3; D is uncertain. Germline-derived CDR1 and CDR2 are DFQATT and SNEGSKA (reference sequence). V lost 5 bases, J lost 3 bases, and 12 bases lay in between. This CDR3 contains 13 residues. The CDR3 bases are TGCAGTGCTCCTTTTGGTGGGACAGATACGCAGTATTTT. Translation: CSAPFGGTDTQYF.